One sample yielded the 13 T cell receptor beta chains listed below, sequenced in a study of cytomegalovirus exposure and HLA in healthy donors. The PCR ran on 60 Vbeta and 13 Jbeta primers. Libraries were prepared by immunoSEQ multiplex PCR; TCRdb keeps only in-frame clonotypes and omits some of them. The table gives 150,000 or so clones; the top ten clones make up around 1.6% of it. The sequenced sample consisted of PBMCs. The source of these receptors is a woman aged 45 to 65 in good health and CMV-seronegative.

The chain has TRBV19 and TRBJ2-2; 8 nucleotides match TRBD1. V shed 5 bases and J 7 bases; nucleotides not matched to a gene: 9. CDR3 length: 15 amino acids. Germline V CDR1 and CDR2: LNHDA, SQIVND (reference sequence). The CDR3 sequence is CASSARQGAFGELFF. The CDR3 DNA is TGTGCCAGTAGTGCCAGGCAGGGGGCGTTCGGGGAGCTGTTTTTT.

The gene calls are TRBV19 and TRBJ2-7, with TRBD2 matching over 13 bases. The ends lost 2 bases at V and 0 bases at J; junction bases unmatched: 7. Germline V CDR1 and CDR2: LNHDA, SQIVND (reference sequence). This CDR3 region has 18 residues. This CDR3 reads CASSIREWTSGSSYEQYF. CDR3 DNA sequence: TGTGCCAGTAGTATAAGAGAGTGGACTAGCGGGAGCTCCTACGAGCAGTACTTC.

V usage is TRBV9 and J usage is TRBJ2-3; TRBD2 might be the D (7 bases). The V end lost 0 bases, the J end lost 4 bases, and 12 bases lay between the germline ends. CDR1 SGDLS and CDR2 YYNGEE come from the germline V gene. The CDR3 has 15 residues. The CDR3 region has the DNA TGTGCCAGCAGCGTAGTGGGGGGGCGGTCAGATACGCAGTATTTT. It is translated as CASSVVGGRSDTQYF.

The rearrangement uses TRBV4-3 and TRBJ2-2, with 7 bases identical to TRBD2. This CDR3 is built from 17 residues. J lost 0 bases, V lost 2 bases, and 6 bases had no gene match. Germline values: CDR1 LGHNA, CDR2 YSLEER. CDR3 in DNA: TGCGCCAGCAGCCAACAAGCTAGCGGCGCGAACACCGGGGAGCTGTTTTTT. Protein sequence: CASSQQASGANTGELFF.

The chain couples TRBV4-1 to TRBJ2-7, with TRBD1 matching 7 bases. CDR1 is MGHRA, CDR2 YSYEKL, per germline. Germline trimming cut 0 bases from V and 5 bases from J; bases unmatched to any gene: 4. CDR3 length equals 14 residues. For the CDR3, the DNA is TGCGCCAGCAGCCAAGAGGGCCAGGGGGACGAGCAGTACTTC. Protein: CASSQEGQGDEQYF.

V is TRBV7-9 and J is TRBJ2-2, with a possible D match to TRBD2 (6 bases). Germline CDR1 SEHNR, CDR2 FQNEAQ (reference sequence). V was trimmed by 5 bases and J by 3 bases, leaving 16 bases between them. CDR3 length equals 16 residues. The CDR3 sequence: CASSPPLGLDTGELFF. CDR3 bases: TGTGCCAGCAGCCCACCCCTGGGACTGGACACCGGGGAGCTGTTTTTT.

This chain links TRBV28 with TRBJ1-3; weak D call: TRBD1 (6 bases). The CDR3 is 14 amino acids. CDR1 and CDR2 (germline): MDHEN, SYDVKM. V was pared by 3 bases and J by 1 base, with 7 bases between. The DNA for the CDR3 is TGTGCCAGCAGTTTCAGGGGATCTGGAAACACCATATATTTT. Protein product: CASSFRGSGNTIYF.

The genes are TRBV19 and TRBJ1-1; 11 nucleotides match TRBD1. V gave up 4 bases and J gave up 10 bases; unmatched junction bases: 8. Germline V gene lookup returns CDR1 LNHDA and CDR2 SQIVND (reference sequence). This CDR3 contains 14 residues. The CDR3 DNA follows: TGTGCCAGTAGTACAAAGGACAGGGGGCGATTAGCTTTCTTT. Translating it yields CASSTKDRGRLAFF.

The genes are TRBV6-5 and TRBJ2-3; 8 bases are shared with TRBD2. The CDR3 consists of 14 residues. V lost 6 bases to trimming and J lost 6 bases; unmatched junction nucleotides: 8. The germline V gene has CDR1 MNHEY and CDR2 SVGAGI. CDR3 nucleotide sequence: TGTGCCAGCAGCCCCGGGACTAGAGGGGATACGCAGTATTTT. Its protein is CASSPGTRGDTQYF.

The chain couples TRBV9 to TRBJ2-3, with TRBD2 matching over 8 bases. Germline V gene data show CDR1 as SGDLS and CDR2 as YYNGEE. CDR3 size: 17 residues. V shed 4 bases, J shed 6 bases, and the junction held 16 bases outside the gene matches. The CDR3 region is CASSPMAGGPQLDTQYF. Written as DNA, the CDR3 is TGTGCCAGCAGCCCCATGGCGGGGGGACCCCAACTGGATACGCAGTATTTT.

The chain carries TRBV7-3 and TRBJ1-1; 9 nucleotides line up with TRBD1. Losses at the gene ends were 4 bases for V and 3 bases for J; bases not matched to a gene: 6. CDR3 length equals 15 residues. CDR1 is SGHTA and CDR2 is FQGTGA in the germline V gene. CDR3 loop: CASSWGTGMDTEAFF. DNA for the CDR3: TGTGCCAGCAGCTGGGGGACAGGGATGGACACTGAAGCTTTCTTT.

CDR3 loop: CASSRGTGANVLTF. In DNA form, the CDR3 reads TGTGCCAGCAGTCGGGGAACTGGGGCCAACGTCCTGACTTTC. The chain recombines TRBV13 with TRBJ2-6; D perhaps matches TRBD2 (5 bases). Trimming removed 6 bases at V and 2 bases at J, with 8 bases between. The germline V gene has CDR1 PRHDT and CDR2 FYEKMQ (reference sequence). The CDR3 extends over 14 amino acids.

The chain combines TRBV2 with TRBJ2-5, with D tentatively TRBD2 (5 bases). The CDR3 covers 12 residues. CDR1 and CDR2 from the germline V gene are SNHLY and FYNNEI. The ends were cut back, 7 bases at V and 5 bases at J, with 11 bases in the middle. CDR3 loop: CASKVGGETQYF. The DNA of the CDR3 is TGTGCCAGCAAGGTGGGCGGGGAGACCCAGTACTTC.